These 31 T cell receptor beta chains came from one sample sequenced in a study of T-cell memory formation after mild COVID-19. Each CDR3 protein gets one entry after TCRdb re-called the 5' RACE reads with MiXCR. The data contain 190,000 or so distinct CDR3 sequences, under 30% of them singletons. Material: PBMCs or a T cell subset sorted from them (not recorded which). These receptors were taken from an adult woman who had mild COVID-19 (a few samples of this study predate the infection). Cell type and time point are not known.

This clonotype has just a few counts. This chain uses TRBV20-1 with TRBJ1-1; tentative D call: TRBD1 (5 bases). The CDR3 consists of 13 residues. The V end lost 6 bases, the J end lost 5 bases, and 16 bases lay between the germline ends. Germline CDR1 reads DFQATT; CDR2 reads SNEGSKA (reference sequence). The CDR3 protein is CSAGAPGGTEAFF. DNA for the CDR3: TGCAGTGCCGGGGCGCCGGGGGGAACTGAAGCTTTCTTT.

The rearrangement uses TRBV4-1 and TRBJ2-4; 7 bases are shared with TRBD2. The germline V gene encodes CDR1 MGHRA and CDR2 YSYEKL. V gave up 3 bases and J gave up 2 bases; unmatched junction bases: 7. The CDR3 has 16 residues. The CDR3 sequence is CASSHAGGLPKNIQYF. The CDR3 DNA reads as TGCGCCAGCAGCCACGCCGGGGGGTTACCCAAAAACATTCAGTACTTC.

This rearrangement joins TRBV9 to TRBJ1-1; 10 bases line up with TRBD1. The V gene end was trimmed by 0 bases and the J gene end by 5 bases; junction bases not matched to a gene: 4. CDR1 SGDLS and CDR2 YYNGEE come from the germline V gene. The CDR3 sequence is 15 residues long. CDR3 sequence reads: CASSVEGQGRTEAFF. In nucleotides, the CDR3 is TGTGCCAGCAGCGTAGAGGGACAGGGGAGGACTGAAGCTTTCTTT.

The rearrangement uses TRBV7-2 and TRBJ1-1; D remains unclear. This CDR3 contains 14 residues. V gave up 6 bases and J gave up 7 bases, with 18 bases separating them. In germline, CDR1 is SGHTA, CDR2 FQGNSA. Here the CDR3 reads CASRKTDGSYEAFF. CDR3 sequence (DNA): TGTGCCAGCAGAAAAACGGACGGTTCGTATGAAGCTTTCTTT.

The table lists this clonotype with a few counts. The CDR3 spells CSASYLAGGASEQFF. CDR3 DNA: TGCAGTGCTAGTTATCTAGCGGGAGGGGCAAGTGAGCAGTTCTTC. This chain links TRBV20-1 with TRBJ2-1, with 12 bases lining up with TRBD2. CDR3 length equals 15 residues. Germline V lookup: CDR1 DFQATT, CDR2 SNEGSKA (reference sequence). Trimming took 3 bases from V and 9 from J; bases not matched to a gene: 9.

This clonotype was counted a few times. The V and J genes are TRBV20-1 and TRBJ2-2, with 7 bases lining up with TRBD2. The CDR3 totals 14 residues. After removal of 1 base from V and 4 bases from J, the junction contained 3 bases not matched to a gene. Germline CDR1 and CDR2: DFQATT and SNEGSKA (reference sequence). CDR3 DNA sequence: TGCAGTGCTAGAGCGGGGGGAATCACCGGGGAGCTGTTTTTT. This encodes CSARAGGITGELFF.

The V and J genes are TRBV7-6 and TRBJ2-7; no clear D. From germline, CDR1 is SGHVS and CDR2 FNYEAQ. The CDR3 length is 15 residues. V was clipped by 1 base and J by 4 bases, with 14 bases between them. CDR3 residues: CASSLEAGHQYEQYF. In DNA, the CDR3 is TGTGCCAGCAGCTTAGAGGCAGGCCATCAATACGAGCAGTACTTC.

The rearrangement links TRBV5-1 to TRBJ2-3, with 7 bases that match TRBD1. V trimming: 4 bases; J trimming: 0 bases; junction bases outside the gene matches: 5. CDR1 and CDR2 from the germline V gene are SGHRS and YFSETQ. CDR3 length: 15 residues. The CDR3 nucleotides are TGCGCCAGCAGCCCTGTAGGGGGCAGCACAGATACGCAGTATTTT. It is translated as CASSPVGGSTDTQYF. Using reference TRBV5-1 and TRBJ2-3 for the parts outside the CDR3, the full variable domain is KAGVTQTPRYLIKTRGQQVTLSCSPISGHRSVSWYQQTPGQGLQFLFEYFSETQRNKGNFPGRFSGRQFSNSRSEMNVSTLELGDSALYLCASSPVGGSTDTQYFGPGTRLTVL.

This chain uses TRBV28 with TRBJ2-1; D uncertain. The V end was cut by 1 base, the J end by 0 bases, with 16 bases between. The CDR3 loop spans 18 amino acids. Germline V gene data show CDR1 as MDHEN and CDR2 as SYDVKM. This CDR3 is CASSLLGEASSSYNEQFF. DNA for the CDR3: TGTGCCAGCAGTTTATTGGGTGAGGCCTCTAGCTCCTACAATGAGCAGTTCTTC.

The chain combines TRBV7-9 with TRBJ2-5; 14 bases fit TRBD2. The CDR3 is made up of 16 amino acids. Looked up from germline, CDR1 is SEHNR and CDR2 is FQNEAQ (reference sequence). The V segment lost 3 bases and the J segment 3 bases; nucleotides outside the gene matches: 3. Here the CDR3 DNA reads TGTGCCAGCAGCTTTCCGGGACTAGCGGGAGAAGAGACCCAGTACTTC. Translated, it gives CASSFPGLAGEETQYF.

This clonotype was seen a few times. The chain employs TRBV7-8 and TRBJ2-1, with 9 nucleotides matching TRBD2. V shed 5 bases, J shed 6 bases, and the junction held 2 bases outside the gene matches. This CDR3 contains 13 residues. CDR1 is SGHVS and CDR2 is FQNEAQ in the germline V gene. CDR3 loop: CASSPTSGNEQFF. The CDR3 region has the DNA TGTGCCAGCAGCCCGACTAGCGGCAATGAGCAGTTCTTC.

V usage is TRBV5-1 and J usage is TRBJ1-1, with D unresolved. V lost 0 bases to trimming and J lost 0 bases, with 9 bases between them. This CDR3 spans 15 amino acids. Germline V lookup: CDR1 SGHRS, CDR2 YFSETQ. The CDR3 bases are TGCGCCAGCAGCTTGGTTCCAGCAGTGAACACTGAAGCTTTCTTT. Protein: CASSLVPAVNTEAFF.

The gene calls are TRBV6-2 or TRBV6-3 and TRBJ2-2; D ambiguous. Trimming removed 2 bases from V and 3 bases from J, with 7 bases in between. Germline CDR1 reads MNHEY; CDR2 reads SVGEGT. The CDR3 sequence is 14 residues long. The CDR3 here is CASSYLQDTGELFF. The CDR3 DNA is TGTGCCAGCAGTTACCTACAAGACACCGGGGAGCTGTTTTTT.

This clonotype has a handful of counts. V usage is TRBV6-5 and J usage is TRBJ2-2, with a possible D match to TRBD1 (5 bases). CDR1 MNHEY and CDR2 SVGAGI come from the germline V gene. The V gene lost 5 bases and the J gene lost 1 base, with 8 bases spanning the gap. This CDR3 spans 14 amino acids. CDR3 residues: CASSEGQNTGELFF. The CDR3 DNA reads as TGTGCCAGCAGTGAAGGACAGAACACCGGGGAGCTGTTTTTT.

The count of this clonotype is one. This chain uses TRBV29-1 with TRBJ2-7; TRBD1 is a possible D gene (7 bases). Germline V lookup: CDR1 SQVTM, CDR2 ANQGSEA. This CDR3 is 17 amino acids long. V lost 6 bases and J lost 0, with 24 bases in between. Here the CDR3 reads CSVSGVEGARSSYEQYF. The CDR3, as DNA: TGCAGCGTGTCCGGGGTGGAGGGGGCAAGGAGCTCCTACGAGCAGTACTTC.

The gene calls are TRBV20-1 and TRBJ2-5; possibly TRBD1 for D (7 bases). The CDR3 is made up of 15 amino acids. Trimming removed 6 bases at V and 5 bases at J, with 22 bases between. The germline CDR1 and CDR2 sequences are DFQATT and SNEGSKA (reference sequence). The CDR3 DNA reads as TGCAGTGCCACCCGACAGGGAGGACACGGGGAGACCCAGTACTTC. It is translated as CSATRQGGHGETQYF.

In this sample, this clonotype turned up many times. The V call is TRBV5-1, the J call TRBJ2-7; D may be TRBD2 (6 bases). The germline CDR1 and CDR2 sequences are SGHRS and YFSETQ. The V gene lost 5 bases and the J gene lost 6 bases, with 9 bases spanning the gap. This CDR3 has 11 amino acids. The CDR3 spells CASSSGSEQYF. In DNA form, the CDR3 reads TGCGCCAGCAGTTCCGGGAGCGAGCAGTACTTC.

The chain couples TRBV6-5 to TRBJ2-5; D possibly corresponds to TRBD1 (6 bases). CDR3 length: 15 amino acids. V was shortened by 6 bases and J by 5 bases, with 19 bases between the two germline ends. Germline-derived CDR1 and CDR2 are MNHEY and SVGAGI. CDR3 loop: CASRRPGDMWETQYF. The CDR3 nucleotides are TGTGCCAGCAGACGCCCAGGGGATATGTGGGAGACCCAGTACTTC.

The genes are TRBV10-2 and TRBJ2-1; TRBD2 matches at 8 bases. The CDR3 runs 15 residues. Germline loops: CDR1 WSHSY, CDR2 SAAADI. With V trimmed by 9 bases and J by 0 bases, 7 bases remained unmatched. The chain's CDR3 is CASTAGTSSYNEQFF. The CDR3 DNA reads as TGCGCCAGTACCGCCGGGACTAGCTCCTACAATGAGCAGTTCTTC.

V usage is TRBV7-9 and J usage is TRBJ2-7; D is undetermined. Per germline, CDR1 SEHNR and CDR2 FQNEAQ (reference sequence). Trimming left V 5 bases short and J 0 bases short, with 8 bases between. This CDR3 is 13 amino acids long. CDR3 nucleotides: TGTGCCAGCAGCCTACTAAACTCCTACGAGCAGTACTTC. This translates into CASSLLNSYEQYF.

This clonotype was counted many times. J is TRBJ2-5 and V is TRBV27; D ambiguous. Trimming took 4 bases from V and 2 from J, leaving 11 bases between them. CDR3 length equals 14 residues. Germline V gene sequence: CDR1 MNHEY, CDR2 SMNVEV (reference sequence). CDR3 loop: CASSSLDRQETQYF. CDR3 DNA sequence: TGTGCCAGCAGTTCCCTCGACCGACAAGAGACCCAGTACTTC.

The chain combines TRBV27 with TRBJ1-1; D not certain. Trimming stripped 0 bases from V and 4 bases from J, with 6 bases between. CDR1 is MNHEY, CDR2 SMNVEV, per germline (reference sequence). CDR3 length: 13 residues. Written as DNA, the CDR3 is TGTGCCAGCAGTTTATCGTGGGGCACTGAAGCTTTCTTT. Amino acids: CASSLSWGTEAFF.

The chain is built from TRBV6-5 and TRBJ1-2; D unresolved. V lost 6 bases to trimming and J lost 4 bases, with 12 bases between them. The germline gives CDR1 MNHEY, CDR2 SVGAGI. This CDR3 region has 13 residues. Here the CDR3 DNA reads TGTGCCAGCAGCCCCGGGGATGCCTATGGCTACACCTTC. Its translation: CASSPGDAYGYTF.

This clonotype showed up just once. This chain connects TRBV12-3 or TRBV12-4 to TRBJ2-1; D is possibly TRBD2 (5 bases). The V end was cut by 6 bases, the J end by 1 base, with 13 bases between. This CDR3 has 15 amino acids. CDR3 sequence: CASRYSVGSYNEQFF. CDR3 coding DNA: TGTGCCAGCAGGTATAGCGTGGGGTCCTACAATGAGCAGTTCTTC.

As regards this clonotype: Germline is not matched at one junction end, which may reflect a read error. The chain carries TRBV20-1 and TRBJ2-3; 11 positions agree with TRBD1. Germline V gene lookup returns CDR1 DFQATT and CDR2 SNEGSKA (reference sequence). This CDR3 has 14 residues. In DNA, the CDR3 is TGCAGTGCTCGGGACAGGGGGAGAACAGATACGAAGTATTTT. This codes for CSARDRGRTDTKYF.

This clonotype has a single count. The rearrangement uses TRBV29-1 and TRBJ2-2, with TRBD2 matching 7 bases. Trimming took 4 bases from V and 4 from J; bases not matched to a gene: 6. Germline V gene data show CDR1 as SQVTM and CDR2 as ANQGSEA. The CDR3 length is 14 residues. CDR3 DNA sequence: TGCAGCGTTGGTGGGAGGGCTGGCACCGGGGAGCTGTTTTTT. Translated, it gives CSVGGRAGTGELFF.

The V and J genes are TRBV9 and TRBJ2-1, with unresolved D. Trimming stripped 0 bases from V and 8 bases from J, with 9 bases between. The CDR3 is 13 residues long. Germline loops: CDR1 SGDLS, CDR2 YYNGEE. The CDR3 is CASSVVDLDEQFF. For the CDR3, the DNA is TGTGCCAGCAGCGTAGTCGACCTAGATGAGCAGTTCTTC.

The rearrangement joins TRBV20-1 to TRBJ2-7, with D possibly being TRBD1 (5 bases). Trimming shortened V by 1 base and J by 6 bases, and 13 bases separated the two germline ends. Germline CDR1 reads DFQATT; CDR2 reads SNEGSKA (reference sequence). The CDR3 is 13 residues long. The CDR3 region is CSARARVSSEQYF. Written as DNA, the CDR3 is TGCAGTGCTAGAGCCAGGGTCTCTTCCGAGCAGTACTTC.

There are a few counts of this clonotype. This sequence joins TRBV5-1 and TRBJ2-3, with no clear D. V was clipped by 2 bases and J by 6 bases, with 16 bases between them. The CDR3 sequence is 15 residues long. CDR1 is SGHRS, CDR2 YFSETQ, per germline. The CDR3 region is CASSFLLPTGDTQYF. The CDR3 DNA is TGCGCCAGCAGCTTTCTTTTGCCCACTGGCGATACGCAGTATTTT.

V usage is TRBV20-1 and J usage is TRBJ2-3; D is uncertain. Per the germline V gene, CDR1 is DFQATT and CDR2 is SNEGSKA (reference sequence). The CDR3 is made up of 12 amino acids. The CDR3 spells CAVDVFTDTQYF. CDR3 bases: TGCGCCGTAGACGTGTTCACAGATACGCAGTATTTT.

The J gene is TRBJ1-5, the V gene TRBV3-1; 8 nucleotides match TRBD1. This CDR3 spans 15 amino acids. CDR1 is LGHDT, CDR2 YNNKEL, per germline (reference sequence). J gave up 4 bases and V 3 bases, and 5 bases lay outside the gene matches. The CDR3 here is CASSQAQGGNQPQHF. CDR3 in DNA: TGTGCCAGCAGCCAGGCACAGGGGGGGAATCAGCCCCAGCATTTT. The complete variable domain, with remaining parts taken from reference TRBV3-1 and TRBJ1-5, reads DTAVSQTPKYLVTQMGNDKSIKCEQNLGHDTMYWYKQDSKKFLKIMFSYNNKELIINETVPNRFSPKSPDKAHLNLHINSLELGDSAVYFCASSQAQGGNQPQHFGDGTRLSIL.